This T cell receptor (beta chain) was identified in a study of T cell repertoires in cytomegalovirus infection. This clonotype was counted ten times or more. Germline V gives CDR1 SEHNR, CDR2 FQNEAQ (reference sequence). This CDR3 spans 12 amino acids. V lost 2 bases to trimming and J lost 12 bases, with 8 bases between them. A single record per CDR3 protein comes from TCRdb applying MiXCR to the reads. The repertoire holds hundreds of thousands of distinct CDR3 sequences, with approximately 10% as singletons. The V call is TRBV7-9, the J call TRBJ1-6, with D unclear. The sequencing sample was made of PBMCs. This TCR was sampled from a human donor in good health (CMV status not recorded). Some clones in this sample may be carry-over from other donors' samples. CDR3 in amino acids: CASSLTPGPLHF. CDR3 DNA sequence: TGTGCCAGCAGCTTAACCCCAGGACCCCTCCACTTT.